What follows is one T cell receptor beta chain and its context. Germline V gene lookup returns CDR1 SGHVS and CDR2 FNYEAQ. V lost 5 bases and J lost 2; bases outside the gene matches: 4. The CDR3 spans 16 residues. Authors' methods: Scientists estimated how many nucleated cells there were by amplifying reference gene primers. Method: immunoSEQ multiplex PCR; TCRdb's copy keeps in-frame clones and lacks some. That table supplies the V and J calls and clone size; D and trimming were determined from the DNA. The sample lists about 150,000 clones, about 88% seen once, with under 3% in the top ten. This entry comes from a study of blood T cell repertoires in COVID-19. For the study at large: Sites across the United States, Italy and Spain contributed samples from acute and convalescent COVID-19. T cells, B-cell-depleted T cells, or PBMCs supplied cDNA or gDNA.

Sequenced sample: peripheral blood. The chain combines TRBV7-6 with TRBJ2-5; 14 nucleotides line up with TRBD2. The receptor's source is a human donor in a cohort sampled during active COVID-19. The CDR3 loop reads CASSHRLAGGQETQYF. The CDR3 DNA reads TGTGCCAGCAGCCACCGACTAGCGGGAGGGCAAGAGACCCAGTACTTC. Filled out from reference TRBV7-6 and TRBJ2-5, the complete variable domain reads GAGVSQSPRYKVTKRGQDVALRCDPISGHVSLYWYRQALGQGPEFLTYFNYEAQQDKSGLPNDRFSAERPEGSISTLTIQRTEQRDSAMYRCASSHRLAGGQETQYFGPGTRLLVL.